A selection of T cell receptor beta chains follows, all from one sample in a study of OX40 agonist ivuxolimab in advanced cancers. Assay used: immunoSEQ multiplex PCR; TCRdb lists only in-frame clones, some missing. The data contain about 80,000 clones, around 87% of them singletons. Specimen: CD4+ or CD8+ T cells sorted from blood, collected in a trial of the OX40 agonist ivuxolimab. The receptors were gathered from an adult with an advanced solid tumor such as melanoma, head and neck, liver or kidney cancer. CDR3s leave out the opening cysteine and the closing phenylalanine or tryptophan.

J	V	CDR3
TRBJ2-7	TRBV6-1	ASRTGGEQY
TRBJ2-2	TRBV23-1	ASSQIRPGGSAGELF
TRBJ2-1	TRBV19	ASSILAGGPSGASEQF
TRBJ2-4	TRBV27	ASSLKGRQGRNIQY
TRBJ2-3	TRBV9	ASSVGGGSVGDTQY
TRBJ1-3	TRBV2	ASSETGGSGNTIY
TRBJ1-1	TRBV6-4	ASRSTLMNTEAF
TRBJ2-1	TRBV11-2	ASSFGTPNEQF
TRBJ1-5	TRBV11-2	ASSLLTASNQPQH
TRBJ2-7	TRBV6-5	ASSIDRHEQY
TRBJ1-5	TRBV19	ASSIDDRQPQH
TRBJ2-5	TRBV19	ASSKWDREGETQY
TRBJ2-3	TRBV5-1	ASSLTPVSGADTQY
TRBJ2-5	TRBV7-9	ASSPRHQETQY
TRBJ2-5	TRBV7-2	ASSMGRPLIRAETQY
TRBJ2-5	TRBV28	ASSFTGARWETQY
TRBJ2-2	TRBV5-1	ASRPGQWTTGELF
TRBJ1-5	TRBV5-4	ASSLGNSNQPQH
TRBJ2-7	TRBV6-5	ASSRNYEQY
TRBJ2-7	TRBV7-9	ASSPFGGSGSSYEQY
TRBJ1-2	TRBV28	ASSPPRTGVGYT
TRBJ2-5	TRBV6-5	ASSPATSGETQY
TRBJ2-4	TRBV7-2	ASSLGSSVVAKNIQY
TRBJ1-2	TRBV28	ASTSGRIYGYT
TRBJ2-2	TRBV19	ASSIVAGVGFTGELF
TRBJ1-5	TRBV27	ASSSKDSFNQPQH
TRBJ2-4	TRBV19	ASSIGASGNIQY
TRBJ1-4	TRBV5-4	ASSRGGSSNEKLF
TRBJ2-7	TRBV19	ASNPQGTGVHEQY
TRBJ2-5	TRBV5-4	ASSSSGRVRGTQY
TRBJ2-7	TRBV6-5	ASSYPARGSYEQY
TRBJ1-2	TRBV2	ASSEEMGANYGYT
TRBJ2-1	TRBV7-5	VRSKRGESYNEQF
TRBJ1-2	TRBV29-1	SVEAGHGYT
TRBJ1-1	TRBV7-3	ASSHSGGAEAF
TRBJ2-4	TRBV19	ASSTQGGRLNIQY
TRBJ1-6	TRBV5-4	ASSLKSSYNSPLY
TRBJ2-3	TRBV9	ASSVATGGIGTQY
TRBJ2-7	TRBV5-1	ASSRDSAYEQY
TRBJ2-7	TRBV27	ASSFTGWDEQY
TRBJ2-6	TRBV2	ASKVNSGANVLT
TRBJ2-3	TRBV5-1	ASSLTHTSTDTQY
TRBJ2-5	TRBV4-1	ASSQDGTAELETQY
TRBJ1-5	TRBV10-2	ASSDLQGANQPQH
TRBJ1-2	TRBV13	ASSFRDRTNYGYT
TRBJ2-1	TRBV6-4	ASKAGALYNEQF